Listed here are 2 T cell receptor beta chains from one sample, sequenced in a study of blood T cell repertoires in COVID-19. Profiled with immunoSEQ multiplex PCR; TCRdb holds only in-frame clones, not every one. The sample contains over 70,000 clones, roughly 80% of which appear only once. The sample was peripheral blood. All receptors derive from a man in his 70s who had recovered from COVID-19.

The V and J genes are TRBV28 and TRBJ2-4, with a tentative D call TRBD1 (6 bases). The germline V gene encodes CDR1 MDHEN and CDR2 SYDVKM. This CDR3 contains 13 residues. V was clipped by 6 bases and J by 9 bases, with 15 bases between them. The CDR3 DNA follows: TGTGCCAGCAGCTCACAGGGAGTTGTCATTCAGTACTTC. It translates to CASSSQGVVIQYF.

The rearrangement uses TRBV5-1 and TRBJ1-1; TRBD1 aligns across 9 bases. This CDR3 is 15 amino acids long. The J segment lost 1 base and the V segment lost 3 bases, leaving 4 bases of the junction unmatched. Looked up from germline, CDR1 is SGHRS and CDR2 is YFSETQ. CDR3 region: CASSSLQGANTEAFF. In DNA, the CDR3 is TGCGCCAGCAGCTCCCTACAGGGGGCGAACACTGAAGCTTTCTTT.